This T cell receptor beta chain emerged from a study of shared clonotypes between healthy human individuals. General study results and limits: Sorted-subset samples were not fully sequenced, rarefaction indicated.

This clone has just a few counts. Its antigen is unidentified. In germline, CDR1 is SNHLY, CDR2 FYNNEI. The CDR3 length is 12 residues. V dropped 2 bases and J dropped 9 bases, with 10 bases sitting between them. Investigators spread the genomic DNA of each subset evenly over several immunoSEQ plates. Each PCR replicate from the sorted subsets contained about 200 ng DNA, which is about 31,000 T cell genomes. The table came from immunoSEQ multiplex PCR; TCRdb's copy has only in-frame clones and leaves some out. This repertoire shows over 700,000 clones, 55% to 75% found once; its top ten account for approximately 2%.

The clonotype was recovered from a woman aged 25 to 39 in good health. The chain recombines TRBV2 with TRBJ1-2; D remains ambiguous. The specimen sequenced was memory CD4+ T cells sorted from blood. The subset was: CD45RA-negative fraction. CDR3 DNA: TGTGCCAGCAGTGAAAGGGATCTCCGCTACACCTTC. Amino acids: CASSERDLRYTF. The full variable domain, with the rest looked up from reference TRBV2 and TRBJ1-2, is EPEVTQTPSHQVTQMGQEVILRCVPISNHLYFYWYRQILGQKVEFLVSFYNNEISEKSEIFDDQFSVERPDGSNFTLKIRSTKLEDSAMYFCASSERDLRYTFGSGTRLTVV.